The 31 T cell receptor beta chains below come from one sample, sequenced in a study of blood T cell repertoires in COVID-19. The assay was immunoSEQ multiplex PCR, and TCRdb's table has in-frame clones only and misses some. The sample has about 170,000 clones; roughly nine tenths are singletons. Sequencing was done on a sample of peripheral blood. The receptors shown here come from a woman aged 60 to 75 with COVID-19, enrolled during active disease.

The rearrangement uses TRBV12-5 and TRBJ1-6, with D possibly TRBD1 on 6 matching bases. Germline CDR1 reads LGHNT; CDR2 reads FRNRAP. CDR3 length: 19 residues. The V and J ends lost 0 bases and 8 bases respectively, with 23 bases between them. The chain's CDR3 is CASGLVLERGSLDDSPLHF. The CDR3 bases are TGTGCTAGTGGTTTGGTACTGGAGAGGGGGAGCTTGGATGATTCACCCCTCCACTTT.

V and J are TRBV29-1 and TRBJ2-7; TRBD2 agrees at 7 bases. The CDR3 extends over 13 amino acids. CDR1 is SQVTM, CDR2 ANQGSEA, per germline. V shed 3 bases, J shed 2 bases, and the junction held 4 bases outside the gene matches. The CDR3 loop is CSVELAEAYEQYF. CDR3 coding DNA: TGCAGCGTTGAGCTAGCGGAGGCCTACGAGCAGTACTTC.

This clone was counted many times. This chain uses TRBV10-1 with TRBJ2-6; 13 bases agree with TRBD2. From germline, CDR1 is WNHNN and CDR2 SYGVQD (reference sequence). Trimming cost V 2 bases and J 3 bases; bases outside gene matches: 1. The CDR3 has 17 amino acids. CDR3 amino acids: CASSEGLAGVGANVLTF. The CDR3 DNA is TGCGCCAGCAGTGAGGGACTAGCGGGAGTTGGGGCCAACGTCCTGACTTTC.

J is TRBJ2-5 and V is TRBV7-2; possibly TRBD2 for D (6 bases). The V gene lost 4 bases and the J gene lost 2 bases, with 14 bases spanning the gap. CDR3 length: 15 residues. CDR1 is SGHTA, CDR2 FQGNSA, per germline. This chain's CDR3 is CASSSQRALQETQYF. The CDR3 DNA reads TGTGCCAGCAGCTCTCAGCGGGCTCTACAAGAGACCCAGTACTTC.

The chain uses TRBV27 and TRBJ2-3, with D unclear. CDR3 length: 16 amino acids. Germline CDR1 is MNHEY and CDR2 is SMNVEV (reference sequence). Trimming pared 2 bases from V and 2 bases from J, leaving 14 bases between. This CDR3 reads CASSLSVEPYTDTQYF. CDR3 DNA: TGTGCCAGCAGTTTAAGCGTAGAACCGTACACAGATACGCAGTATTTT.

This sequence joins TRBV30 and TRBJ2-3, with no clear D. The length of the CDR3 is 11 residues. Trimming took off 0 bases at V and 5 bases at J, with 3 bases between the two ends. Looked up from germline, CDR1 is GTSNPN and CDR2 is SVGIG (reference sequence). The CDR3 region has the DNA TGTGCCTGGAGTGTACAAGATACGCAGTATTTT. This translates into CAWSVQDTQYF.

The chain carries TRBV7-2 and TRBJ1-2, with TRBD1 as a possible D gene (6 bases). Trimming took off 5 bases at V and 2 bases at J, with 12 bases between the two ends. The CDR3 sequence is 14 residues long. The germline gives CDR1 SGHTA, CDR2 FQGNSA. This chain's CDR3 is CASSPAGVNYGYTF. The CDR3 DNA reads TGTGCCAGCAGCCCGGCAGGGGTCAACTATGGCTACACCTTC.

This chain joins TRBV7-3 and TRBJ2-1, with a tentative D call TRBD1 (5 bases). Between the trimmed V and J ends, which lost 2 bases and 4 bases, there was a span of 6 bases. The CDR3 length is 13 residues. In germline, CDR1 is SGHTA, CDR2 FQGTGA. CDR3 sequence reads: CASSLGAYNEQFF. The CDR3 coding sequence is TGTGCCAGCAGCTTAGGGGCTTACAATGAGCAGTTCTTC.

The gene calls are TRBV19 and TRBJ2-3; 13 positions agree with TRBD2. The germline V gene encodes CDR1 LNHDA and CDR2 SQIVND (reference sequence). With 5 bases clipped from V and 2 bases from J, the junction kept 4 bases outside the gene matches. The length of the CDR3 is 16 residues. The CDR3 protein is CASSEGLAGYTDTQYF. The DNA of the CDR3 is TGTGCCAGTAGTGAGGGACTAGCGGGATACACAGATACGCAGTATTTT.

This sequence joins TRBV18 and TRBJ1-2; TRBD1 matches at 7 bases. The CDR3 contains 15 residues. The germline CDR1 and CDR2 sequences are KGHSH and LQKENI. The ends lost 2 bases at V and 4 bases at J; junction bases unmatched: 7. The CDR3 DNA reads TGTGCCAGCTCACCAGGGACAGCAAGTGGCTATGGCTACACCTTC. Protein sequence: CASSPGTASGYGYTF.

This clone was detected only a few times. The chain couples TRBV7-2 to TRBJ2-7, with 9 bases matching TRBD1. There are 13 residues in the CDR3. CDR1 and CDR2 from the germline V gene are SGHTA and FQGNSA. With 5 bases clipped from V and 4 bases from J, the junction kept 3 bases outside the gene matches. CDR3 DNA sequence: TGTGCCAGCAGCGGACAGGGGAGGTACGAGCAGTACTTC. It encodes CASSGQGRYEQYF.

The chain carries TRBV3-1 (or the pseudogene TRBV3-2) and TRBJ2-3; no clear D gene. The CDR3 has 14 amino acids. Germline V gene data show CDR1 as LGHDT and CDR2 as YNNKEL (reference sequence). V was clipped by 0 bases and J by 2 bases, with 6 bases between them. CDR3 amino acids: CASSQDWATDTQYF. The CDR3 DNA reads as TGTGCCAGCAGCCAAGATTGGGCCACAGATACGCAGTATTTT.

V usage is TRBV19 and J usage is TRBJ1-2; D not resolved. Trimming took off 7 bases at V and 1 base at J, with 10 bases between the two ends. CDR3 length: 13 residues. Germline V lookup: CDR1 LNHDA, CDR2 SQIVND (reference sequence). The CDR3 coding sequence is TGTGCCAGTAACGAGGGCCTTAACTATGGCTACACCTTC. Amino acid sequence: CASNEGLNYGYTF.

The rearrangement links TRBV4-2 to TRBJ1-2, with D hard to call. V dropped 4 bases and J dropped 4 bases, with 10 bases sitting between them. This CDR3 is 13 amino acids long. Germline CDR1 LGHNA, CDR2 YNFKEQ. CDR3 sequence (DNA): TGTGCCAGCAGCCCGACAACTGGCTATGGCTACACCTTC. Encoded protein: CASSPTTGYGYTF.

This chain uses TRBV15 with TRBJ2-2; D is possibly TRBD1 (5 bases). The CDR3 totals 15 residues. Trimming shortened V by 0 bases and J by 4 bases, and 9 bases separated the two germline ends. Germline V CDR1 and CDR2: LNHNV, YYDKDF (reference sequence). CDR3 region: CATSRDGRATGELFF. CDR3 coding DNA: TGTGCCACCAGCAGAGATGGCAGGGCCACCGGGGAGCTGTTTTTT.

The rearrangement joins TRBV7-6 to TRBJ1-4, with 11 positions matching TRBD1. The CDR3 has 18 amino acids. V gave up 1 base and J gave up 7 bases; unmatched junction bases: 11. CDR1 is SGHVS and CDR2 is FNYEAQ in the germline V gene. The CDR3 here is CASSLVADRGQIGEKLFF. CDR3 coding DNA: TGTGCCAGCAGCTTAGTTGCGGACAGGGGGCAGATAGGTGAAAAACTGTTTTTT.

This sequence joins TRBV7-2 and TRBJ1-1, with TRBD1 identical over 12 bases. The CDR3 totals 18 residues. Trimming removed 0 bases from V and 4 bases from J; junction bases left unmatched: 9. The germline gives CDR1 SGHTA, CDR2 FQGNSA. The CDR3 loop reads CASSLAAGTGGSSTEAFF. In DNA form, the CDR3 reads TGTGCCAGCAGCTTAGCGGCCGGGACAGGGGGCTCTAGCACTGAAGCTTTCTTT.

The chain joins TRBV4-3 to TRBJ1-3; the match to TRBD1 covers 7 bases. Germline V gene lookup returns CDR1 LGHNA and CDR2 YSLEER. The CDR3 is 16 amino acids. Unmatched junction bases numbered 7, after V lost 2 bases and J lost 3 bases. The CDR3 DNA follows: TGCGCCAGCAGCCAACTCCGGGACAGTCTTGGAAACACCATATATTTT. Translating gives CASSQLRDSLGNTIYF.

In its sample, this clone was seen once. V usage is TRBV28 and J usage is TRBJ1-1; D possibly corresponds to TRBD1 (6 bases). Trimming cost V 6 bases and J 8 bases, with 19 bases left between them. From germline, CDR1 is MDHEN and CDR2 SYDVKM. There are 14 residues in the CDR3. CDR3 bases: TGTGCCAGCAGCCTGAGGGGGAGTATACAAGAAGCTTTCTTT. It codes for CASSLRGSIQEAFF.

This clone turned up a few times. The chain carries TRBV10-3 and TRBJ1-5; D unclear. Per germline, CDR1 ENHRY and CDR2 SYGVKD. V was shortened by 9 bases and J by 4 bases, with 13 bases between the two germline ends. The CDR3 extends over 13 amino acids. The CDR3 spells CAIGSAGNQPQHF. The CDR3 DNA reads TGTGCCATAGGCAGCGCGGGTAATCAGCCCCAGCATTTT.

This chain uses TRBV6-5 with TRBJ1-5; 9 bases are shared with TRBD1. Looked up from germline, CDR1 is MNHEY and CDR2 is SVGAGI. The CDR3 is 14 amino acids. The ends lost 6 bases at V and 1 base at J; junction bases unmatched: 1. The CDR3 nucleotides read TGTGCCAGCAGAACAGGGGGCAGCAATCAGCCCCAGCATTTT. Residues: CASRTGGSNQPQHF.

The V call is TRBV24-1, the J call TRBJ2-4, with a weak D call TRBD1 (5 bases). Germline-derived CDR1 and CDR2 are KGHDR and SFDVKD. Trimming stripped 4 bases from V and 8 bases from J, with 20 bases between. This CDR3 has 16 residues. The DNA for the CDR3 is TGTGCCACCAGTGACGCTGCCCAGGGTAGAAAGTACATTCAGTACTTC. Protein sequence: CATSDAAQGRKYIQYF.

The chain links TRBV4-1 to TRBJ2-3, with 14 positions matching TRBD2. After removal of 5 bases from V and 4 bases from J, the junction contained 5 bases not matched to a gene. CDR3 size: 16 residues. The germline gives CDR1 MGHRA, CDR2 YSYEKL. CDR3 sequence reads: CASSMGLAGASDTQYF. The CDR3 nucleotides are TGCGCCAGCAGCATGGGACTAGCGGGAGCTTCAGATACGCAGTATTTT.

The V and J genes are TRBV5-1 and TRBJ2-3; D is possibly TRBD2 (6 bases). The CDR3 runs to 17 residues. Germline CDR1 is SGHRS and CDR2 is YFSETQ. V lost 0 bases and J lost 3, with 17 bases in between. The DNA for the CDR3 is TGCGCCAGCAGCTTGGCCCGGCAGGCGGGAAGAACAGATACGCAGTATTTT. Its translation: CASSLARQAGRTDTQYF.

V and J are TRBV11-3 and TRBJ2-5, with TRBD1 as a possible D gene (6 bases). The V and J ends lost 6 bases and 4 bases respectively, with 15 bases between them. The germline V gene has CDR1 SGHNT and CDR2 YENEEA. This CDR3 comprises 14 residues. The CDR3 spells CASRQIGGLETQYF. The CDR3 DNA reads as TGTGCCAGCAGACAGATTGGGGGCTTAGAGACCCAGTACTTC. The whole variable domain, remainder taken from reference TRBV11-3 and TRBJ2-5, is EAGVVQSPRYKIIEKKQPVAFWCNPISGHNTLYWYLQNLGQGPELLIRYENEEAVDDSQLPKDRFSAERLKGVDSTLKIQPAELGDSAVYLCASRQIGGLETQYFGPGTRLLVL.

This clone was seen a few times. The rearrangement links TRBV18 to TRBJ1-1; maybe TRBD1 (6 bases). The length of the CDR3 is 17 residues. Trimming left V 1 base short and J 7 bases short, with 22 bases between. Per germline, CDR1 KGHSH and CDR2 LQKENI. The DNA for the CDR3 is TGTGCCAGCTCACCACGTCGCCAGGGGACCCAGCTCCGTGAAGCTTTCTTT. Its protein is CASSPRRQGTQLREAFF.

The chain recombines TRBV10-3 with TRBJ1-2; D unresolved. The CDR3 has 13 amino acids. Per germline, CDR1 ENHRY and CDR2 SYGVKD. Trimming took 4 bases from V and 5 from J, leaving 11 bases between them. Here the CDR3 DNA reads TGTGCCATCAGTGCGAGGCATCAATATGGCTACACCTTC. Translated: CAISARHQYGYTF.

The gene calls are TRBV11-2 and TRBJ1-3; 8 bases are a match to TRBD1. V lost 1 base, J lost 4 bases, and 9 bases stayed unmatched. The germline CDR1 and CDR2 sequences are SGHAT and FQNNGV. The CDR3 extends over 17 amino acids. The CDR3: CASSLGGGQGPGNTIYF. Here the CDR3 DNA reads TGTGCCAGCAGCTTAGGAGGTGGACAGGGTCCCGGAAACACCATATATTTT.

This rearrangement joins TRBV2 to TRBJ1-4, with 7 positions matching TRBD1. The ends lost 7 bases at V and 6 bases at J; junction bases unmatched: 14. The germline gives CDR1 SNHLY, CDR2 FYNNEI. The CDR3 consists of 16 residues. CDR3 nucleotides: TGTGCCAGCACTCGACAGGGCCCAGAGGCTTATGAAAAACTGTTTTTT. Encoded protein: CASTRQGPEAYEKLFF.

This sequence joins TRBV3-1 (or the pseudogene TRBV3-2) and TRBJ1-3; D gene ambiguous. Germline CDR1 LGHDT, CDR2 YNNKEL (reference sequence). CDR3 length: 15 residues. The V gene lost 2 bases and the J gene lost 0 bases, with 8 bases spanning the gap. CDR3 bases: TGTGCCAGCAGCCAAAGTAGCCTCTCTGGAAACACCATATATTTT. Protein sequence: CASSQSSLSGNTIYF.

The genes are TRBV15 and TRBJ1-2; 7 bases align to TRBD1. Germline lookup yields CDR1 LNHNV and CDR2 YYDKDF (reference sequence). CDR3 length: 15 residues. After removal of 0 bases from V and 8 bases from J, the junction contained 9 bases not matched to a gene. CDR3 DNA: TGTGCCACCAGCAGAGATGGTACAGGGGTACCAGGCTACACCTTC. This gives the protein CATSRDGTGVPGYTF.